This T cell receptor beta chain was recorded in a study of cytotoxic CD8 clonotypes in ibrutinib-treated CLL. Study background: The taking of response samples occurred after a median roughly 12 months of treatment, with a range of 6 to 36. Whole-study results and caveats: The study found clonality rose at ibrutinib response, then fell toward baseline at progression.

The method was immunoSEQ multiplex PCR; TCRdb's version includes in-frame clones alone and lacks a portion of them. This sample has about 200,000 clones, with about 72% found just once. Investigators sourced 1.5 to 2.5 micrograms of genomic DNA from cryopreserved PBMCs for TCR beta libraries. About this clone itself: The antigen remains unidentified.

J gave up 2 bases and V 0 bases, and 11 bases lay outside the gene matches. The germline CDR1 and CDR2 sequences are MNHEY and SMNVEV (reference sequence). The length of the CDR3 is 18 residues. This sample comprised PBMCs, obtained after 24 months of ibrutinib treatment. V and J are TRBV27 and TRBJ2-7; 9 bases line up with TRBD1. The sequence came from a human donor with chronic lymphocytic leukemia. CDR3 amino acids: CASSLSPTGGSDPYEQYF. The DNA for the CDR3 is TGTGCCAGCAGTTTATCACCCACAGGGGGCTCTGACCCCTACGAGCAGTACTTC.